The 32 T cell receptor beta chains listed next were all sequenced from one sample in a study of T cells after yellow fever vaccination. MiXCR, run by TCRdb on the 5' RACE reads, gives a single entry per CDR3 protein. The sample consists of more than 300,000 distinct CDR3 sequences, approximately 4.5% of them appearing once. The specimen was PBMCs, collected 15 days after the yellow fever booster vaccination. These receptors originate from a man younger than 35 who received the YFV17D yellow fever vaccine.

This clonotype was seen many times. The chain employs TRBV11-1 and TRBJ1-2; perhaps TRBD1 as D (6 bases). Looked up from germline, CDR1 is SGHAT and CDR2 is FQDESV (reference sequence). This CDR3 contains 14 residues. Trimming left V 5 bases short and J 2 bases short, with 12 bases between. CDR3 sequence reads: CASSEDRSNYGYTF. The CDR3 DNA reads TGTGCCAGCAGCGAGGACAGATCGAACTATGGCTACACCTTC.

This clonotype was detected many times. V and J are TRBV20-1 and TRBJ1-3; 7 nucleotides match TRBD1. J lost 0 bases, V lost 6 bases, and 5 bases had no gene match. The germline V gene encodes CDR1 DFQATT and CDR2 SNEGSKA (reference sequence). This CDR3 is built from 14 residues. As DNA, the CDR3 is TGCAGTGCAAGACAGGGCTTCTCTGGAAACACCATATATTTT. Translated: CSARQGFSGNTIYF.

The chain joins TRBV4-1 to TRBJ1-6, with D possibly being TRBD1 (5 bases). V was cut by 1 base and J by 6 bases, with 13 bases left in between. Germline CDR1 reads MGHRA; CDR2 reads YSYEKL. The CDR3 covers 16 residues. CDR3: CASSQAPGRGNSPLHF. CDR3 DNA sequence: TGCGCCAGCAGCCAAGCTCCAGGGAGAGGTAATTCACCCCTCCACTTT.

This clonotype was recorded at least ten times. This chain uses TRBV20-1 with TRBJ2-5, with 9 nucleotides matching TRBD2. V gave up 3 bases and J gave up 1 base; unmatched junction bases: 9. Germline CDR1 is DFQATT and CDR2 is SNEGSKA (reference sequence). The CDR3 has 16 amino acids. The DNA of the CDR3 is TGCAGTGCTAGGGGCCGGACTAGCGCGCTCCAAGAGACCCAGTACTTC. It yields the protein CSARGRTSALQETQYF.

This clonotype was counted between two and nine times. The V gene is TRBV6-6, the J gene TRBJ1-4, with 7 bases lining up with TRBD1. V lost 4 bases, J lost 10 bases, and 15 bases stayed unmatched. CDR3 length: 16 residues. Germline V lookup: CDR1 MNHNY, CDR2 SVGAGI (reference sequence). The CDR3 DNA reads TGTGCCAGCAGTTTCACCCTACAGGGGTCGAGTCGAAAACTGTTTTTT. Amino acid sequence: CASSFTLQGSSRKLFF.

The chain couples TRBV7-2 to TRBJ1-5; TRBD1 agrees at 11 bases. CDR3 length equals 15 residues. CDR1 is SGHTA, CDR2 FQGNSA, per germline. Losses at the gene ends were 4 bases for V and 3 bases for J; bases not matched to a gene: 2. The CDR3 region has the DNA TGTGCCAGCAGCTGGGACAGGGGGTACAATCAGCCCCAGCATTTT. Its translation: CASSWDRGYNQPQHF.

This clonotype was seen a handful of times. The rearrangement links TRBV6-2 or TRBV6-3 to TRBJ2-7, with TRBD1 matching 7 bases. With V trimmed by 3 bases and J by 3 bases, 5 bases remained unmatched. The germline CDR1 and CDR2 sequences are MNHEY and SVGEGT. The CDR3 length is 14 residues. In nucleotides, the CDR3 is TGTGCCAGCAGTTATGGTTCAGGGGGCTACGAGCAGTACTTC. Encoded protein: CASSYGSGGYEQYF.

This chain joins TRBV23-1 and TRBJ2-7; perhaps D is TRBD1 or TRBD2 (5 bases each). TRBV23-1 is an ORF, with its function uncertain. The V end lost 6 bases, the J end lost 2 bases, and 20 bases lay between the germline ends. The CDR3 totals 16 residues. The CDR3 protein is CASSTGAPSHTYEQYF. DNA for the CDR3: TGCGCCAGCAGCACCGGGGCCCCCTCCCACACCTACGAGCAGTACTTC.

This clonotype was seen repeatedly, ten times or more. The chain is built from TRBV4-2 and TRBJ2-7, with D unclear. Between the trimmed V and J ends, which lost 1 base and 3 bases, there was a span of 22 bases. Germline V gives CDR1 LGHNA, CDR2 YNFKEQ. The CDR3 spans 18 residues. Here the CDR3 reads CASSQVPQSALGIYEQYF. CDR3 bases: TGTGCCAGCAGCCAAGTCCCCCAGTCAGCGCTCGGAATCTACGAGCAGTACTTC.

This clonotype has a handful of counts. The chain combines TRBV7-9 with TRBJ2-7; unclear D gene. The CDR3 totals 13 residues. From germline, CDR1 is SEHNR and CDR2 FQNEAQ (reference sequence). The V end was cut by 1 base, the J end by 4 bases, with 8 bases between. The CDR3 DNA follows: TGTGCCAGCAGCTTAGTTCAGTCTTACGAGCAGTACTTC. Translation gives CASSLVQSYEQYF.

This clonotype came up many times. The J gene is TRBJ1-4, the V gene TRBV27; no reliable D call. The CDR3 is made up of 15 amino acids. Trimming shortened V by 2 bases and J by 0 bases, and 7 bases separated the two germline ends. Germline V CDR1 and CDR2: MNHEY, SMNVEV (reference sequence). The DNA of the CDR3 is TGTGCCAGCAGTTTAGGAGAAGCAACTAATGAAAAACTGTTTTTT. Its translation: CASSLGEATNEKLFF. Filled out from reference TRBV27 and TRBJ1-4, the complete variable domain reads EAQVTQNPRYLITVTGKKLTVTCSQNMNHEYMSWYRQDPGLGLRQIYYSMNVEVTDKGDVPEGYKVSRKEKRNFPLILESPSPNQTSLYFCASSLGEATNEKLFFGSGTQLSVL.

This clonotype was counted ten times or more. This sequence joins TRBV12-3 or TRBV12-4 and TRBJ1-4; 8 nucleotides line up with TRBD1. This CDR3 region has 14 residues. J lost 8 bases, V lost 5 bases, and 7 bases had no gene match. CDR3 bases: TGTGCCAGCAGTCATGGACAGGGTAGGGAAAAACTGTTTTTT. Amino acid sequence: CASSHGQGREKLFF.

This clonotype was counted only a few times. This chain connects TRBV11-3 to TRBJ2-2; D not certain. The CDR3 length is 12 residues. Germline assignment: CDR1 SGHNT and CDR2 YENEEA. Trimming removed 3 bases at V and 8 bases at J, with 7 bases between. CDR3: CASSFSMGELFF. DNA for the CDR3: TGTGCCAGCAGCTTTTCGATGGGGGAGCTGTTTTTT.

J is TRBJ2-2 and V is TRBV7-3; D gene ambiguous. Germline loops: CDR1 SGHTA, CDR2 FQGTGA. This CDR3 has 13 amino acids. V gave up 4 bases and J gave up 6 bases, with 9 bases separating them. The CDR3 loop is CASSYDTAGELFF. The CDR3, as DNA: TGTGCCAGCAGCTATGACACCGCCGGGGAGCTGTTTTTT. Variable domain in full (rest from reference TRBV7-3 and TRBJ2-2): GAGVSQTPSNKVTEKGKYVELRCDPISGHTALYWYRQSLGQGPEFLIYFQGTGAADDSGLPNDRFFAVRPEGSVSTLKIQRTERGDSAVYLCASSYDTAGELFFGEGSRLTVL.

The chain recombines TRBV7-2 with TRBJ2-1; 8 nucleotides match TRBD2. This CDR3 has 15 residues. J lost 3 bases, V lost 2 bases, and 3 bases had no gene match. Germline CDR1 SGHTA, CDR2 FQGNSA. Here the CDR3 reads CASSLTAGVYNEQFF. The CDR3 region has the DNA TGTGCCAGCAGCTTAACAGCGGGGGTCTACAATGAGCAGTTCTTC. Complete variable domain (other parts from reference TRBV7-2 and TRBJ2-1): GAGVSQSPSNKVTEKGKDVELRCDPISGHTALYWYRQSLGQGLEFLIYFQGNSAPDKSGLPSDRFSAERTGGSVSTLTIQRTQQEDSAVYLCASSLTAGVYNEQFFGPGTRLTVL.

This clonotype was detected only a few times. The chain joins TRBV5-1 to TRBJ2-6; 7 bases are shared with TRBD1. J was trimmed by 0 bases and V by 0 bases; bases with no gene match: 6. The CDR3 runs to 18 residues. Germline V gene lookup returns CDR1 SGHRS and CDR2 YFSETQ. Here the CDR3 reads CASSLAGTAYSGANVLTF. CDR3 DNA: TGCGCCAGCAGCTTGGCCGGGACAGCTTACTCTGGGGCCAACGTCCTGACTTTC.

This clonotype has a count of ten or more. The gene calls are TRBV9 and TRBJ2-2; 9 bases are shared with TRBD2. This CDR3 has 17 residues. Germline CDR1 SGDLS, CDR2 YYNGEE. Trimming cost V 0 bases and J 4 bases; bases outside gene matches: 7. The chain's CDR3 is CASSVAGAGGFTGELFF. The CDR3 coding sequence is TGTGCCAGCAGCGTAGCGGGAGCGGGGGGATTCACCGGGGAGCTGTTTTTT.

Here the CDR3 DNA reads TGCGCCAGCAGCCGGGGCAGACCCTATGGCTACACCTTC. It encodes CASSRGRPYGYTF. The chain uses TRBV4-1 and TRBJ1-2, with D possibly being TRBD1 (5 bases). From germline, CDR1 is MGHRA and CDR2 YSYEKL. V was cut by 4 bases and J by 4 bases, with 10 bases left in between. This CDR3 region has 13 residues.

A remark on this clonotype: This clone may be a read error of a much larger clone one base away. The V gene is TRBV29-1, the J gene TRBJ2-5; TRBD2 matches at 7 bases. Germline V lookup: CDR1 SQVTM, CDR2 ANQGSEA. J gave up 4 bases and V 7 bases, and 12 bases lay outside the gene matches. The CDR3 totals 14 residues. CDR3 coding DNA: TGCAGCGCCCCCGTGGGGGGGTACCTAGAGACCCAGTACTTC. This codes for CSAPVGGYLETQYF.

This clonotype was counted ten times or more. This sequence joins TRBV7-3 and TRBJ2-1; D gene ambiguous. Trimming stripped 4 bases from V and 0 bases from J, with 10 bases between. Germline V gives CDR1 SGHTA, CDR2 FQGTGA. This CDR3 is built from 15 residues. The CDR3, as DNA: TGTGCCAGCAGCTCCGTGGGTACCTCCTACAATGAGCAGTTCTTC. Amino acid sequence: CASSSVGTSYNEQFF.

This sequence joins TRBV20-1 and TRBJ2-5; TRBD2 is a possible D gene (5 bases). The length of the CDR3 is 12 residues. Trimming shortened V by 4 bases and J by 2 bases, and 8 bases separated the two germline ends. Germline V gene data show CDR1 as DFQATT and CDR2 as SNEGSKA (reference sequence). CDR3 residues: CSAIRGQETQYF. DNA for the CDR3: TGCAGTGCTATCCGAGGGCAAGAGACCCAGTACTTC.

This clonotype was observed at least ten times. The V and J genes are TRBV7-3 and TRBJ2-3, with 10 positions matching TRBD2. J gave up 4 bases and V 5 bases, and 6 bases lay outside the gene matches. The CDR3 has 15 residues. The germline CDR1 and CDR2 sequences are SGHTA and FQGTGA. CDR3 amino acids: CASSALAGLSDTQYF. CDR3 DNA: TGTGCCAGCAGCGCACTAGCGGGGCTCTCAGATACGCAGTATTTT.

Many counts were recorded for this clonotype. The J gene is TRBJ1-5, the V gene TRBV5-1; 9 nucleotides line up with TRBD1. CDR1 and CDR2 (germline): SGHRS, YFSETQ. This CDR3 spans 14 amino acids. V trimming: 2 bases; J trimming: 6 bases; junction bases outside the gene matches: 3. CDR3: CASSFTGGSQPQHF. CDR3 DNA: TGCGCCAGCAGCTTTACAGGGGGCTCTCAGCCCCAGCATTTT. The complete variable domain, with remaining parts taken from reference TRBV5-1 and TRBJ1-5, reads KAGVTQTPRYLIKTRGQQVTLSCSPISGHRSVSWYQQTPGQGLQFLFEYFSETQRNKGNFPGRFSGRQFSNSRSEMNVSTLELGDSALYLCASSFTGGSQPQHFGDGTRLSIL.

This clonotype was found many times. The chain employs TRBV6-1 and TRBJ2-7; 8 bases line up with TRBD1. The germline CDR1 and CDR2 sequences are MNHNS and SASEGT. V lost 6 bases and J lost 0; bases outside the gene matches: 4. The CDR3 runs to 14 residues. This chain's CDR3 is CASRVDRVSYEQYV. For the CDR3, the DNA is TGTGCCAGCAGGGTGGACAGGGTCTCCTACGAGCAGTACGTC.

This clonotype was seen many times. This chain links TRBV6-2 or TRBV6-3 with TRBJ1-2, with D unresolved. Per the germline V gene, CDR1 is MNHEY and CDR2 is SVGEGT. The CDR3 covers 12 residues. V dropped 6 bases and J dropped 13 bases, with 18 bases sitting between them. As DNA, the CDR3 is TGTGCCAGCAGCCCCGTTGGTCTTCTTGGCACCTTC. Translation: CASSPVGLLGTF.

At least ten counts were recorded for this clonotype. The chain recombines TRBV7-2 with TRBJ2-7; D not certain. V was clipped by 2 bases and J by 5 bases, with 22 bases between them. The CDR3 has 17 residues. Germline V CDR1 and CDR2: SGHTA, FQGNSA. The CDR3 protein is CASSLNFVTVTWDEQYF. For the CDR3, the DNA is TGTGCCAGCAGCTTAAACTTTGTAACCGTGACGTGGGACGAGCAGTACTTC.

This clonotype has a count of ten or more. The V and J genes are TRBV20-1 and TRBJ1-4; 7 bases align to TRBD1. CDR1 is DFQATT, CDR2 SNEGSKA, per germline (reference sequence). The CDR3 has 15 residues. V gave up 6 bases and J gave up 8 bases; unmatched junction bases: 15. CDR3 region: CSAWDTQGLGEKLFF. Here the CDR3 DNA reads TGCAGTGCATGGGACACACAGGGGCTAGGGGAAAAACTGTTTTTT.

This clonotype was counted ten times or more. This chain uses TRBV25-1 with TRBJ1-5; D uncertain. Germline CDR1 and CDR2: MGHDK and SYGVNS. The CDR3 runs to 14 residues. With 0 bases removed from V and 5 bases from J, the gap between germline ends came to 8 bases. CDR3 amino acids: CASSEYEYDQPQHF. CDR3 nucleotide sequence: TGTGCCAGCAGTGAATATGAGTACGATCAGCCCCAGCATTTT. The full variable domain, completed using reference TRBV25-1 and TRBJ1-5, is EADIYQTPRYLVIGTGKKITLECSQTMGHDKMYWYQQDPGMELHLIHYSYGVNSTEKGDLSSESTVSRIRTEHFPLTLESARPSHTSQYLCASSEYEYDQPQHFGDGTRLSIL.

In DNA form, the CDR3 reads TGTGCCAGCAGGTTCGCGGGGGAGGAAAAACTGTTTTTT. It translates to CASRFAGEEKLFF. This chain joins TRBV28 and TRBJ1-4; perhaps TRBD1 as D (5 bases). Germline V gene lookup returns CDR1 MDHEN and CDR2 SYDVKM. V was trimmed by 6 bases and J by 8 bases, leaving 13 bases between them. This CDR3 is 13 amino acids long.

This clonotype was counted at least ten times. The J gene is TRBJ2-5, the V gene TRBV20-1, with 10 bases fitting TRBD2. Trimming took 5 bases from V and 4 from J; bases not matched to a gene: 4. Germline lookup yields CDR1 DFQATT and CDR2 SNEGSKA (reference sequence). The CDR3 extends over 13 amino acids. The CDR3 DNA follows: TGCAGTGCTCAGAGCGGGGGGGGAGAGACCCAGTACTTC. Encoded protein: CSAQSGGGETQYF.

The V and J genes are TRBV6-2 or TRBV6-3 and TRBJ2-7; D is unresolved. The V and J ends lost 0 bases and 4 bases respectively, with 16 bases between them. The CDR3 has 16 amino acids. Looked up from germline, CDR1 is MNHEY and CDR2 is SVGEGT. CDR3 in DNA: TGTGCCAGCAGTTACTCGCCACGGCACATAAGTTACGAGCAGTACTTC. The encoded protein is CASSYSPRHISYEQYF.

This clonotype has only a few counts. The chain couples TRBV6-5 to TRBJ1-2; TRBD1 might be the D (5 bases). V was pared by 0 bases and J by 4 bases, with 9 bases between. The germline CDR1 and CDR2 sequences are MNHEY and SVGAGI. The CDR3 consists of 14 residues. In nucleotides, the CDR3 is TGTGCCAGCAGTTACTCGGGACTGCCCTATGGCTACACCTTC. This encodes CASSYSGLPYGYTF.